This T cell receptor (beta chain) is from a study of cytomegalovirus exposure and HLA in healthy donors. V was trimmed by 4 bases and J by 0 bases, leaving 18 bases between them. The germline CDR1 and CDR2 sequences are SGHDT and YYEEEE. The CDR3 has 17 amino acids. The PCR ran on 60 Vbeta and 13 Jbeta primers. Sequencing was performed with immunoSEQ multiplex PCR; in TCRdb, only in-frame clones are kept and a portion is missing. The sample yields around 83,000 clones, around 78% seen once. Sequencing was carried out using PBMCs. V is TRBV5-6 and J is TRBJ2-3; D possibly corresponds to TRBD1 (6 bases). This receptor was obtained from a male donor in good health and CMV-seropositive. The CDR3 DNA is TGTGCCAGCAGCAGATGGGGGAGACAGGTGAGCACAGATACGCAGTATTTT. As protein: CASSRWGRQVSTDTQYF. The full variable domain, rest sourced from reference TRBV5-6 and TRBJ2-3, is DAGVTQSPTHLIKTRGQQVTLRCSPKSGHDTVSWYQQALGQGPQFIFQYYEEEERQRGNFPDRFSGHQFPNYSSELNVNALLLGDSALYLCASSRWGRQVSTDTQYFGPGTRLTVL.